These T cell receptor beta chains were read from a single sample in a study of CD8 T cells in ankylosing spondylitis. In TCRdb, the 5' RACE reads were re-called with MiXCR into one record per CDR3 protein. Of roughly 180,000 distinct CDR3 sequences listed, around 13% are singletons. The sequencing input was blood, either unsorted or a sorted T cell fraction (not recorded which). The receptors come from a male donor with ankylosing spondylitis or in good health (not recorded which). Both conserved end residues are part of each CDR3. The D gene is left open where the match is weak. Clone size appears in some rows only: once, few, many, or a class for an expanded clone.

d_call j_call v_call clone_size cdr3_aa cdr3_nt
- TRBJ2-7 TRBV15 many CATSTTDRSYEQYF TGTGCCACCAGCACGACCGACAGGAGTTACGAGCAGTACTTC
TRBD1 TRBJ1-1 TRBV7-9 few CASSGTASNTEAFF TGTGCCAGCAGCGGGACAGCTTCGAACACTGAAGCTTTCTTT
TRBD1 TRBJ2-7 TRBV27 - CASAPDRVSYEQYF TGTGCCAGCGCCCCGGACAGGGTGTCCTACGAGCAGTACTTC
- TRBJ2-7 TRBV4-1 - CASSQEGHEQYF TGCGCCAGCAGCCAAGAAGGGCACGAGCAGTACTTC
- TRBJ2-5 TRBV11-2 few CASSLDPGETQYF TGTGCCAGCAGCTTAGATCCCGGGGAGACCCAGTACTTC
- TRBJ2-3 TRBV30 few CAWSEGRLADTQYF TGTGCCTGGAGTGAGGGGCGGTTGGCAGATACGCAGTATTTT
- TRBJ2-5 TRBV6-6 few CASSHGETQYF TGTGCCAGCAGCCATGGGGAGACCCAGTACTTC
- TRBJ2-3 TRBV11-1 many CASSPPRGRRGLRTDTQYF TGTGCCAGCAGCCCACCCCGGGGCCGCAGGGGTTTAAGGACAGATACGCAGTATTTT
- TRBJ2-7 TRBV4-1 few CASSQDTGGGSYEQYF TGCGCCAGCAGCCAAGATACGGGCGGAGGCAGCTACGAGCAGTACTTC
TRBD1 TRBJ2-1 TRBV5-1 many CASSLTGGDNEQFF TGCGCCAGCAGCTTAACAGGGGGTGACAATGAGCAGTTCTTC
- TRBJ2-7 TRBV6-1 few CATSSLLSPPPYEQYF TGTGCTACCAGCTCCCTTTTATCCCCGCCGCCGTACGAGCAGTACTTC
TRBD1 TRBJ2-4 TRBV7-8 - CASSLGRSLPSQGPKNIQYF TGTGCCAGCAGCTTAGGCAGGTCGCTACCGTCACAGGGGCCCAAAAACATTCAGTACTTC
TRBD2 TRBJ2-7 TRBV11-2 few CASSLDQLAGAYEQYF TGTGCCAGCAGCTTAGACCAACTAGCGGGAGCCTACGAGCAGTACTTC
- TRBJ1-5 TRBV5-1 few CASSPDSWFGQPQHF TGCGCCAGCAGCCCGGACTCATGGTTTGGGCAGCCCCAGCATTTT
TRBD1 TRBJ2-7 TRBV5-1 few CASSDRVYDEQYF TGCGCCAGCAGCGACAGGGTATACGACGAGCAGTACTTC
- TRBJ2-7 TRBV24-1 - CATSDNRRPEEQYF TGTGCCACCAGTGATAACAGGCGGCCTGAGGAGCAGTACTTC
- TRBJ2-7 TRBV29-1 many CSVETGYSYEQYF TGCAGCGTTGAAACAGGCTACTCCTACGAGCAGTACTTC
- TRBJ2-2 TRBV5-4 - CASSFRQGANTGELFF TGTGCCAGCAGCTTCCGCCAGGGAGCGAACACCGGGGAGCTGTTTTTT
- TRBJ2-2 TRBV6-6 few CASSYLGTGELFF TGTGCCAGCAGTTACTTAGGTACCGGGGAGCTGTTTTTT
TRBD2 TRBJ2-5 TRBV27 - CASSLNGLAVEETQYF TGTGCCAGCAGTTTAAACGGACTAGCGGTAGAAGAGACCCAGTACTTC
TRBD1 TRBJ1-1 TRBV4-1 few CASSLLTGKVSSEAFF TGCGCCAGCAGCCTTCTGACAGGGAAAGTTTCCTCTGAAGCTTTCTTT
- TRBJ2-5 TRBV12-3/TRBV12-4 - CASSQTRGMGETQYF TGTGCCAGCAGTCAGACCAGGGGTATGGGAGAGACCCAGTACTTC
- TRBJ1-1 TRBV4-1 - CASSQGEGGNTEAFF TGCGCCAGCAGCCAAGGAGAGGGAGGGAACACTGAAGCTTTCTTT
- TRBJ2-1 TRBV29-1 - CSVEGESPYNEQFF TGCAGCGTTGAAGGCGAGTCCCCCTACAATGAGCAGTTCTTC
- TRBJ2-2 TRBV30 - CAGPRAGELFF TGTGCCGGCCCCAGGGCCGGGGAGCTGTTTTTT
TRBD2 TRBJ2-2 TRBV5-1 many CASSPGLAGGTGELFF TGCGCCAGCAGCCCGGGACTAGCGGGCGGCACCGGGGAGCTGTTTTTT
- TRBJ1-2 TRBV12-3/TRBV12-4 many CASSSTQGGYTF TGTGCCAGCAGTTCCACCCAGGGTGGCTACACCTTC
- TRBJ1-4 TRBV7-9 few CASSLRGIDEKLFF TGTGCCAGCAGCTTAAGGGGTATAGATGAAAAACTGTTTTTT
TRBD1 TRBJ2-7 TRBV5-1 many CASSFTGTGHEQYF TGCGCCAGCAGCTTTACCGGGACAGGCCACGAGCAGTACTTC
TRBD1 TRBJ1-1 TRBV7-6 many CASSLTGGHTEAFF TGTGCCAGCAGCCTGACAGGGGGCCACACTGAAGCTTTCTTT
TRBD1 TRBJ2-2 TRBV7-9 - CASSLPRQGNTGELFF TGTGCCAGCAGCTTACCGAGACAGGGTAACACCGGGGAGCTGTTTTTT
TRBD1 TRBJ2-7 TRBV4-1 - CASSQEYETGGSYEQYF TGCGCCAGCAGCCAAGAGTACGAAACAGGGGGCTCGTACGAGCAGTACTTC
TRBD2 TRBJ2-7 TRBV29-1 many CSVSGLAAYEQYF TGCAGCGTTTCGGGACTAGCGGCATACGAGCAGTACTTC
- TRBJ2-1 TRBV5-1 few CASSWRGTPPNPQFF TGCGCCAGCAGCTGGCGTGGGACTCCCCCCAATCCGCAGTTCTTC
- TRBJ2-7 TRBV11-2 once CASSLGLATSYEQYF TGTGCCAGCAGCTTAGGCCTAGCGACCTCCTACGAGCAGTACTTC
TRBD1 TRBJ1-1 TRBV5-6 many CASSPQGQEAFF TGTGCCAGCAGCCCACAGGGACAGGAAGCTTTCTTT
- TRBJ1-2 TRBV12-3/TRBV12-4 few CASSPRLTKVDYGYTF TGTGCCAGCAGTCCGCGGTTGACTAAGGTAGACTATGGCTACACCTTC
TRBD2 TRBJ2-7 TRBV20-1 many CSARTSGGVYEQYF TGCAGTGCTAGGACTAGCGGGGGGGTCTACGAGCAGTACTTC
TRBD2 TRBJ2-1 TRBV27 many CASTGAGGYHNEQFF TGTGCCAGCACTGGAGCGGGAGGGTACCACAATGAGCAGTTCTTC
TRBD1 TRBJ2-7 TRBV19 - CASSPWDSSYEQYF TGTGCCAGTAGTCCCTGGGACAGCTCCTACGAGCAGTACTTC
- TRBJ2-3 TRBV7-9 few CASSLASADFDTDTQYF TGTGCCAGCAGCTTAGCCTCGGCGGACTTTGACACAGATACGCAGTATTTT
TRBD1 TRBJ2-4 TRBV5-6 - CASSLAGTGWAKNIQYF TGTGCCAGCAGCTTGGCCGGGACAGGGTGGGCCAAAAACATTCAGTACTTC
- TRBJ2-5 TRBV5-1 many CASSLVSTLQETQYF TGCGCCAGCAGCTTGGTCTCAACTCTTCAAGAGACCCAGTACTTC
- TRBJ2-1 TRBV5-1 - CASSSESLYNEQFF TGCGCCAGCAGCTCGGAGAGCCTCTACAATGAGCAGTTCTTC
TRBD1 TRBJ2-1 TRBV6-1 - CASSGPGTGAYNEQFF TGTGCCAGCAGTGGGCCCGGGACAGGGGCCTACAATGAGCAGTTCTTC
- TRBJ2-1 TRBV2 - CASSEARQGFEQFF TGTGCCAGCAGTGAAGCGCGTCAGGGGTTTGAGCAGTTCTTC
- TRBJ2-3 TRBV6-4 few CASSDSKGGGTDTQYF TGTGCCAGCAGTGACAGTAAGGGCGGGGGCACAGATACGCAGTATTTT
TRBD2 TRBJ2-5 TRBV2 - CASTRSSGRYQETQYF TGTGCCAGCACCCGATCTAGCGGGAGGTACCAAGAGACCCAGTACTTC
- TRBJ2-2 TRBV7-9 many CASSLEGNTGELFF TGTGCCAGCAGCTTAGAGGGGAACACCGGGGAGCTGTTTTTT
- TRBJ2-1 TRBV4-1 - CASSPEGIRGRGEQFF TGCGCCAGCAGCCCCGAAGGTATTCGGGGAAGGGGTGAGCAGTTCTTC
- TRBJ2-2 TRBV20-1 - CSARGRAGELFF TGCAGTGCTAGGGGTAGGGCCGGGGAGCTGTTTTTT
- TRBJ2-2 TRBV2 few CASSEKGRYTGELFF TGTGCCAGCAGTGAAAAGGGGCGGTACACCGGGGAGCTGTTTTTT
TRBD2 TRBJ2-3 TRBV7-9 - CASNRLAGVSDTQYF TGTGCCAGCAACAGACTAGCGGGAGTTTCGGATACGCAGTATTTT